The present T cell receptor (beta chain) was sequenced within a study of cytotoxic CD8 clonotypes in ibrutinib-treated CLL. Regarding the study as a whole: At progression, clonality fell back toward baseline after rising at ibrutinib response.

The V gene's germline CDR1 is MGHRA and CDR2 YSYEKL. V was pared by 2 bases and J by 10 bases, with 18 bases between. This CDR3 has 15 residues. In regard to this clone: The antigen remains undetermined.

Profiling relied on immunoSEQ multiplex PCR, and the TCRdb table lists in-frame clones only, not all of them. This table has about 36,000 clones, 71% appearing once. The starting material was PBMCs, obtained at disease progression, from a patient treated with ibrutinib. The chain recombines TRBV4-1 with TRBJ2-1; unclear D gene. This TCR was sampled from a human donor with chronic lymphocytic leukemia. The CDR3 DNA follows: TGCGCCAGCAGCCAAAAGATCCACCTCAACCAAGAGCAGTTCTTC. As protein: CASSQKIHLNQEQFF.